One sample yielded the 15 T cell receptor beta chains listed below, sequenced in a study of OX40 agonist ivuxolimab in advanced cancers. Profiled with immunoSEQ multiplex PCR; TCRdb holds only in-frame clones, not every one. The sample includes 40,000 or so clones, approximately 92% of them seen just once. Sequenced material: CD4+ or CD8+ T cells sorted from blood, taken in a trial of the OX40 agonist ivuxolimab. Receptor source: an adult with an advanced solid tumor such as melanoma, head and neck, liver or kidney cancer.

The chain employs TRBV30 and TRBJ2-1, with D perhaps TRBD2 (6 bases). V lost 2 bases, J lost 8 bases, and 16 bases lay in between. The CDR3 has 14 amino acids. CDR1 and CDR2 (germline): GTSNPN, SVGIG (reference sequence). CDR3 sequence: CAWSSGTWGDEQFF. DNA of the CDR3: TGTGCCTGGAGTTCCGGGACTTGGGGCGATGAGCAGTTCTTC.

The gene calls are TRBV6-1 and TRBJ1-2; D call uncertain. Germline CDR1 reads MNHNS; CDR2 reads SASEGT. V was trimmed by 9 bases and J by 6 bases, leaving 17 bases between them. The CDR3 has 13 residues. Here the CDR3 reads CASRMTEANGYTF. The DNA of the CDR3 is TGTGCCAGTAGAATGACGGAGGCGAATGGCTACACCTTC.

The chain is built from TRBV9 and TRBJ1-1, with D hard to call. In germline, CDR1 is SGDLS, CDR2 YYNGEE. Trimming cost V 4 bases and J 4 bases, with 8 bases left between them. The CDR3 consists of 12 residues. The CDR3 sequence: CASSPPSTEAFF. Here the CDR3 DNA reads TGTGCCAGCAGCCCCCCCAGCACTGAAGCTTTCTTT.

The chain is built from TRBV11-2 and TRBJ2-2; D ambiguous. Deletions cut 1 base from V and 6 bases from J, with 6 bases between. The CDR3 sequence is 13 residues long. CDR1 and CDR2 from the germline V gene are SGHAT and FQNNGV. In nucleotides, the CDR3 is TGTGCCAGCAGCTTAGTAGTATCCGGGGAGCTGTTTTTT. Translated, it gives CASSLVVSGELFF.

This clone was counted only a few times. V is TRBV18 and J is TRBJ1-6; D unclear. The CDR3 is made up of 14 amino acids. The V end lost 6 bases, the J end lost 4 bases, and 10 bases lay between the germline ends. Germline loops: CDR1 KGHSH, CDR2 LQKENI. The CDR3 nucleotides read TGTGCCAGCTCGCCAATCGGATATAATTCACCCCTCCACTTT. Protein: CASSPIGYNSPLHF.

The chain is built from TRBV6-6 and TRBJ1-4, with D tentatively TRBD1 (5 bases). Germline loops: CDR1 MNHNY, CDR2 SVGAGI (reference sequence). The CDR3 is 14 residues long. Trimming took 0 bases from V and 7 from J, leaving 9 bases between them. The CDR3 region has the DNA TGTGCCAGCAGTTACTCGGCAGGGTTTGAAAAACTGTTTTTT. Amino acids: CASSYSAGFEKLFF.

This chain links TRBV2 with TRBJ2-1; D uncertain. CDR3 length equals 15 residues. V shed 7 bases and J shed 0 bases, with 13 bases lying between them. CDR1 is SNHLY, CDR2 FYNNEI, per germline. In DNA form, the CDR3 reads TGTGCCAGCACGGCCAGCTCCGTCTCCTACAATGAGCAGTTCTTC. Its translation is CASTASSVSYNEQFF. The full variable domain, in which reference TRBV2 and TRBJ2-1 provide the parts outside the CDR3, is EPEVTQTPSHQVTQMGQEVILRCVPISNHLYFYWYRQILGQKVEFLVSFYNNEISEKSEIFDDQFSVERPDGSNFTLKIRSTKLEDSAMYFCASTASSVSYNEQFFGPGTRLTVL.

The chain joins TRBV9 to TRBJ2-7, with D possibly matching TRBD1 (6 bases). V lost 4 bases to trimming and J lost 4 bases, with 12 bases between them. The CDR3 is 13 amino acids. Per the germline V gene, CDR1 is SGDLS and CDR2 is YYNGEE. The CDR3 loop is CASSTARGYEQYV. As DNA, the CDR3 is TGTGCCAGCAGCACAGCCAGGGGTTACGAGCAGTACGTC.

The CDR3 region has the DNA TGTGCCAGCAGTCTCCCCCCTGGGGTTACAGAGACCCAGTACTTC. It is translated as CASSLPPGVTETQYF. The chain carries TRBV28 and TRBJ2-5; D ambiguous. The germline CDR1 and CDR2 sequences are MDHEN and SYDVKM. The V gene lost 5 bases and the J gene lost 4 bases, with 17 bases spanning the gap. The CDR3 length is 15 residues.

The chain is built from TRBV9 and TRBJ2-1; 15 nucleotides match TRBD2. Germline lookup yields CDR1 SGDLS and CDR2 YYNGEE. V was pared by 3 bases and J by 10 bases, with 5 bases of the junction left unmatched. This CDR3 has 15 amino acids. The CDR3 nucleotides read TGTGCCAGCAGCGAGGGACTAGCGGGAGGACGGGAGCAGTTCTTC. This translates into CASSEGLAGGREQFF.

The table lists this clone with a count of one. The chain couples TRBV7-9 to TRBJ1-2, with D perhaps matching TRBD1 (6 bases). This CDR3 region has 14 residues. Germline CDR1 is SEHNR and CDR2 is FQNEAQ (reference sequence). V shed 2 bases and J shed 3 bases, with 10 bases lying between them. CDR3 nucleotide sequence: TGTGCCAGCAGCTTAAGCAGGGGAGACTATGGCTACACCTTC. Protein sequence: CASSLSRGDYGYTF.

This clone was found once. V and J are TRBV18 and TRBJ2-1, with 7 bases aligning to TRBD2. The CDR3 runs to 12 residues. Germline CDR1 reads KGHSH; CDR2 reads LQKENI. The V and J ends lost 6 bases and 7 bases, in that order; junction bases with no gene match: 3. The CDR3 coding sequence is TGTGCCAGCTCCCCCGGGGGGAATGAGCAGTTCTTC. Protein sequence: CASSPGGNEQFF.

The chain links TRBV5-4 to TRBJ2-1, with 8 bases lining up with TRBD1. V was pared by 1 base and J by 7 bases, with 10 bases of the junction left unmatched. The CDR3 is 16 residues long. In germline, CDR1 is SGHNT, CDR2 YYREEE (reference sequence). The CDR3: CASSLKRETGVNEQFF. DNA for the CDR3: TGTGCCAGCAGCTTGAAGAGGGAGACAGGGGTAAATGAGCAGTTCTTC.

This sequence joins TRBV25-1 and TRBJ1-1; D unresolved. The CDR3 spans 14 residues. Per germline, CDR1 MGHDK and CDR2 SYGVNS. The germline V and J ends were trimmed by 3 bases and 5 bases, with 13 bases remaining between them. As DNA, the CDR3 is TGTGCCAGCAGTGATTGGCGGGAAGTGACTGAAGCTTTCTTT. Translation: CASSDWREVTEAFF.

The genes are TRBV4-3 and TRBJ2-1; perhaps TRBD2 as D (6 bases). The germline CDR1 and CDR2 sequences are LGHNA and YSLEER. V was clipped by 3 bases and J by 7 bases, with 13 bases between them. The CDR3 consists of 14 residues. The chain's CDR3 is CASSQGGIQNEQFF. CDR3 nucleotide sequence: TGCGCCAGCAGCCAGGGGGGAATTCAGAATGAGCAGTTCTTC.